The rows below give T cell receptor beta chains drawn from one sample of a study of blood T cell repertoires in COVID-19. Libraries were prepared by immunoSEQ multiplex PCR; TCRdb keeps only in-frame clonotypes and omits some of them. The sample holds 230,000 or so clones, around 90% seen once. Source material: PBMCs or T cells enriched from blood (not recorded which). The receptors stem from a woman in her twenties or thirties who had recovered from COVID-19. Both conserved end residues are part of each CDR3. The order of the fields is CDR3 length, clone size, V gene, D gene, J gene, CDR3 DNA, CDR3 protein. The D gene is left open where the match is weak. Size tells how often a clone was seen (once, few, many) or the class of an expanded clone, and some rows leave it out.

>15|-|TRBV19|TRBD2|TRBJ2-1
TGTGCCAGTAGTCCTAGCGGGGGGGAATACAATGAGCAGTTCTTC
CASSPSGGEYNEQFF
>14|-|TRBV6-1|-|TRBJ1-2
TGTGCCAGCAGTGACCAGACAGCCTCCTATGGCTACACCTTC
CASSDQTASYGYTF
>13|-|TRBV19|-|TRBJ2-7
TGTGCCAGTAGTATGGACTCGAACTACGAGCAGTACTTC
CASSMDSNYEQYF
>14|-|TRBV30|-|TRBJ1-1
TGTGCCTGGAGTGTACTACGACAGCACACTGAAGCTTTCTTT
CAWSVLRQHTEAFF
>15|once|TRBV14|TRBD1|TRBJ1-4
TGTGCCAGCAGCCAAGCCCAGGGGGCTACTGAAAAACTGTTTTTT
CASSQAQGATEKLFF
>14|-|TRBV2|-|TRBJ1-5
TGTGCCAGCAGTGAAGGGGAGGGGCTGGTACCCCAGCATTTT
CASSEGEGLVPQHF
>15|-|TRBV7-3|-|TRBJ2-3
TGTGCCAGCAGCCTCGGGGGTAAGGTGGCAGATACGCAGTATTTT
CASSLGGKVADTQYF
>20|-|TRBV29-1|TRBD2|TRBJ2-7
TGCAGCGAGGGACTAGAGTCACAGCCGCCCCCCTTCTATTTCTTCGACGAGCAGTACTTC
CSEGLESQPPPFYFFDEQYF
>15|-|TRBV5-4|TRBD1|TRBJ1-4
TGTGCCAGCAGCCTTGACAGGGGGCTAAATGAAAAACTGTTTTTT
CASSLDRGLNEKLFF
>15|-|TRBV15|-|TRBJ1-5
TGTGCCACCAGCAGAGTTGCGGGGAGGGATCAGCCCCAGCATTTT
CATSRVAGRDQPQHF
>18|-|TRBV19|TRBD1|TRBJ1-2
TGTGCCAGTAGTCCCTCTAGGGGACAGGGTCTAGCTAACTATGGCTACACCTTC
CASSPSRGQGLANYGYTF
>13|-|TRBV11-2|-|TRBJ1-4
TGTGCCAGCAGCTGGGCATCTAATGAAAAACTGTTTTTT
CASSWASNEKLFF
>12|-|TRBV21-1|-|TRBJ1-1
TGTGCCAGCGGCCAGGGGAACACTGAAGCTTTCTTT
CASGQGNTEAFF
>15|-|TRBV4-3|TRBD1|TRBJ1-2
TGCGCCAGCAGCCAAACGGGACAGGGTCTCTATGGCTACACCTTC
CASSQTGQGLYGYTF